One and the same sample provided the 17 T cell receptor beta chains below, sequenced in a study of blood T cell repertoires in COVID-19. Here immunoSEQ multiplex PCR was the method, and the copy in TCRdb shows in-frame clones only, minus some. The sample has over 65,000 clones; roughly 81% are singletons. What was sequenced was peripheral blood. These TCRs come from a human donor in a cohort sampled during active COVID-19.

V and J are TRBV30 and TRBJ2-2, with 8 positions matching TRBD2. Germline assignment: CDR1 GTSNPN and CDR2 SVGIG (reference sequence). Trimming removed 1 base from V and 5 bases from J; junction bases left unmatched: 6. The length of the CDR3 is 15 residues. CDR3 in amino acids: CAWSGSGGPTGELFF. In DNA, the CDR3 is TGTGCCTGGAGTGGATCGGGAGGGCCAACCGGGGAGCTGTTTTTT.

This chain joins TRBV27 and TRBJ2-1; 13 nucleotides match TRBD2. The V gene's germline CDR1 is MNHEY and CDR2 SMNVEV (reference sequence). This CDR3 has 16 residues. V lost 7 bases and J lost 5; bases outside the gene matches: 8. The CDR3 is CASNPPGLAGNNEQFF. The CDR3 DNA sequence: TGTGCCAGCAACCCACCGGGACTAGCGGGAAACAATGAGCAGTTCTTC.

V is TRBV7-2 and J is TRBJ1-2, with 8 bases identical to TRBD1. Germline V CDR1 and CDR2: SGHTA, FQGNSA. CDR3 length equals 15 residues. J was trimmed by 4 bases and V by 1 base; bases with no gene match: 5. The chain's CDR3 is CASSLGGQDGYGYTF. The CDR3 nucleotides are TGTGCCAGCAGCTTAGGGGGACAGGACGGCTATGGCTACACCTTC.

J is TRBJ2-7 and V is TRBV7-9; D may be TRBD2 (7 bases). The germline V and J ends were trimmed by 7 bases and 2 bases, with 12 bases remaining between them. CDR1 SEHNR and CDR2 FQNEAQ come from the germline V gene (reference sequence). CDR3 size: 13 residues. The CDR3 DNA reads TGTGCCAGCAAGGGGGGAGGGCCCTACGAGCAGTACTTC. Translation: CASKGGGPYEQYF.

CDR3 nucleotide sequence: TGCGCCAGCAGGGAGGGACAGGTCAATCAGCCCCAGCATTTT. Translated: CASREGQVNQPQHF. The genes are TRBV10-2 and TRBJ1-5, with 8 positions matching TRBD1. This CDR3 spans 14 amino acids. In germline, CDR1 is WSHSY, CDR2 SAAADI. V gave up 6 bases and J gave up 3 bases; unmatched junction bases: 4.

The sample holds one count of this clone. The DNA for the CDR3 is TGCGCCAGCAGCTTGGCCGCAGACAGGGCTAAGGAAAGCGAGCAGTACTTC. This sequence encodes CASSLAADRAKESEQYF. The chain combines TRBV5-1 with TRBJ2-7, with 7 bases lining up with TRBD1. This CDR3 contains 17 residues. The germline V gene has CDR1 SGHRS and CDR2 YFSETQ. The V and J ends lost 0 bases and 6 bases, in that order; junction bases with no gene match: 15.

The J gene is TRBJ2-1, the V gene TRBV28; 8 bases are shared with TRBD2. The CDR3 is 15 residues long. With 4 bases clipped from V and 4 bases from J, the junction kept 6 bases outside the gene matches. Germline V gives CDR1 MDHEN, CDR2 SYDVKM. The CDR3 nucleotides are TGTGCCAGCAGTTCCTCGGGAGGGCCTTACAATGAGCAGTTCTTC. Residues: CASSSSGGPYNEQFF.

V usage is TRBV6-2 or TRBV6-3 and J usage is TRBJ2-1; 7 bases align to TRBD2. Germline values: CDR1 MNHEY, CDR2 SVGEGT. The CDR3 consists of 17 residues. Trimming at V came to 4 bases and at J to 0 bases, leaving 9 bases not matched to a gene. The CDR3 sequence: CASSWGGGRSSYNEQFF. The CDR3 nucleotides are TGTGCCAGCAGTTGGGGGGGAGGCAGAAGCTCCTACAATGAGCAGTTCTTC.

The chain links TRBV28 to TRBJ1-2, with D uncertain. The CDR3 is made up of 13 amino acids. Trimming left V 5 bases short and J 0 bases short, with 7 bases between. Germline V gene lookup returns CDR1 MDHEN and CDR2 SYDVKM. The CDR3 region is CASSRDSNYGYTF. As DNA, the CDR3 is TGTGCCAGCAGTCGGGATTCTAACTATGGCTACACCTTC.

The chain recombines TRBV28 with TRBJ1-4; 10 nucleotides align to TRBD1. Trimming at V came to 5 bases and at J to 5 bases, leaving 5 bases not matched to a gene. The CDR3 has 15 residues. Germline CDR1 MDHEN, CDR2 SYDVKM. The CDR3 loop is CASSDTTGGNEKLFF. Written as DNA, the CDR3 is TGTGCCAGCAGTGATACGACAGGGGGCAATGAAAAACTGTTTTTT.

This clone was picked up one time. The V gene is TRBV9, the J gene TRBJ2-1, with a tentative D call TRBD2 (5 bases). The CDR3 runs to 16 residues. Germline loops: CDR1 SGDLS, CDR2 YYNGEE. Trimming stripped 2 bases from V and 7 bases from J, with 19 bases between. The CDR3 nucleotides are TGTGCCAGCAGCGTCGGAGGTGGGTACCCCCAGAATGAGCAGTTCTTC. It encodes CASSVGGGYPQNEQFF.

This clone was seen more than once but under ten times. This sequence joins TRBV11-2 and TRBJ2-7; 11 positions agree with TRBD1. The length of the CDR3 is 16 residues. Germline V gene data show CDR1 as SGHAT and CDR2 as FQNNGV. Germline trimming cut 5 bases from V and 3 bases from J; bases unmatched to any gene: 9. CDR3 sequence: CASSQILGQGDYEQYF. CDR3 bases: TGTGCCAGCAGCCAAATCCTGGGACAGGGGGACTACGAGCAGTACTTC.

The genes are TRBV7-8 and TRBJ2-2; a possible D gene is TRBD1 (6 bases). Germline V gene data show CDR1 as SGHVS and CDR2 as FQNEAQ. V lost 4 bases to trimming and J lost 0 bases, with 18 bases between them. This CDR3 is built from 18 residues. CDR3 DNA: TGTGCCAGCAGCTCAAGGGGACGACAGGACGCGAACACCGGGGAGCTGTTTTTT. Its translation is CASSSRGRQDANTGELFF.

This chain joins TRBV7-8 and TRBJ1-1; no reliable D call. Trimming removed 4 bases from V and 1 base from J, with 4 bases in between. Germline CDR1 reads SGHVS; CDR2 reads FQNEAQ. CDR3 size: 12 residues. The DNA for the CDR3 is TGTGCCAGCAGCTCGAGGAACACTGAAGCTTTCTTT. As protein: CASSSRNTEAFF.

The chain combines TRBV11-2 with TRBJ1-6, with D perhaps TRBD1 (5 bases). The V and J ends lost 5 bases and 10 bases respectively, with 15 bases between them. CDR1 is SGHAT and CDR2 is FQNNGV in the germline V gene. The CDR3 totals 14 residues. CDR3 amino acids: CASSPDSFRSPLHF. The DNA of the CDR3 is TGTGCCAGCAGCCCAGACAGTTTTAGGTCACCCCTCCACTTT.

The CDR3 nucleotides are TGTGCCAGCAGCGTAGAGGGCAGGGGGCGAGGCTACACCTTC. This sequence encodes CASSVEGRGRGYTF. This chain uses TRBV9 with TRBJ1-2, with TRBD1 matching over 8 bases. From germline, CDR1 is SGDLS and CDR2 YYNGEE. This CDR3 has 14 amino acids. J lost 8 bases, V lost 0 bases, and 6 bases had no gene match.

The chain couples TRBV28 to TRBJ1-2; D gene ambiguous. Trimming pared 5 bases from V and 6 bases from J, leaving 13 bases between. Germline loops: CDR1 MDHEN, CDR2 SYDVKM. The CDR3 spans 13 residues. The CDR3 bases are TGTGCCAGCAGTGCGGAAGAGAGGGATGGCTACACCTTC. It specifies CASSAEERDGYTF.